These 8 T cell receptor beta chains share one sample of origin, sequenced in a study of CXCR3-negative and CXCR3-positive naive CD8 T cells. Carrying UMI labels, the TRB cDNA libraries were prepared through 5' RACE. With the 5' RACE reads reprocessed, TCRdb shows one record per CDR3 protein and no DNA. This sample's clone table lists around 40,000 distinct CDR3 sequences. Source material: memory CD8+ T cells from blood. The receptors shown here come from a human donor in good health. Some clones in this sample may be carry-over from other donors' samples.

The chain joins TRBV6-6 to TRBJ2-1; TCRdb gives TRBD2 as the D gene, but with no DNA this cannot be confirmed. Germline assignment: CDR1 MNHNY and CDR2 SVGAGI (reference sequence). This CDR3 spans 16 amino acids. CDR3 region: CASSYSARTTGNEQFF.

The CDR3: CASSLGRGHQPQHF. The J gene is TRBJ1-5, the V gene TRBV12-3 or TRBV12-4; with no DNA, the TCRdb D assignment of TRBD1 cannot be verified. There are 14 residues in the CDR3.

J is TRBJ1-1 and V is TRBV6-4. The CDR3 totals 13 residues. Germline V gene lookup returns CDR1 MRHNA and CDR2 SNTAGT. The CDR3 region is CASSAGDNTEAFF.

The CDR3 sequence: CASSGLTSGADNATDTQYF. The chain has TRBV25-1 and TRBJ2-3; TCRdb proposes TRBD1, but this gene call is untestable without DNA. Germline V lookup: CDR1 MGHDK, CDR2 SYGVNS. CDR3 length: 19 amino acids.

This chain connects TRBV15 to TRBJ2-7; TCRdb lists TRBD1, though no DNA is available to test this call. The CDR3 runs 15 residues. CDR1 and CDR2 from the germline V gene are LNHNV and YYDKDF (reference sequence). The CDR3: CATSKAGSVIDEQYF.

This chain links TRBV20-1 with TRBJ1-1. The length of the CDR3 is 15 residues. Germline loops: CDR1 DFQATT, CDR2 SNEGSKA (reference sequence). This CDR3 is CSAQLVPRQNTEAFF.

The V gene is TRBV4-1, the J gene TRBJ1-1; the D gene TCRdb calls, TRBD1, cannot be checked with no DNA. This CDR3 is built from 15 residues. In germline, CDR1 is MGHRA, CDR2 YSYEKL. CDR3: CASSRTGERNTEAFF.

The chain carries TRBV28 and TRBJ2-7. Germline V gene data show CDR1 as MDHEN and CDR2 as SYDVKM. The CDR3 totals 12 residues. Here the CDR3 reads CASSPFGYEQYF.